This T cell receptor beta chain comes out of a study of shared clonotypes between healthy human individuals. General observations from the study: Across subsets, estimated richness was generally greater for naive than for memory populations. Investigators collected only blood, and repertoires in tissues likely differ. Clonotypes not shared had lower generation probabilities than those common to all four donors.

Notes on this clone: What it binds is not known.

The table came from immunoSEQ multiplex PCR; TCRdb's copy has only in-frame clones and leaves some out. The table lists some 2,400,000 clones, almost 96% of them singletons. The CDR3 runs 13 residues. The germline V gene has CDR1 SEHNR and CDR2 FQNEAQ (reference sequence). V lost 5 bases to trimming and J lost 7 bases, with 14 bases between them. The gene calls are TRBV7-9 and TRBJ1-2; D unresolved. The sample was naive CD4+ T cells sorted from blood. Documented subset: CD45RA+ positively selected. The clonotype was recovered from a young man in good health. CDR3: CASSQGPEGGYTF. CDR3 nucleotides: TGTGCCAGCAGCCAAGGGCCGGAAGGTGGCTACACCTTC.